This paragraph covers one TCR beta chain sequence. Its binding antigen is unknown. Per-base quality was not reported, and no clone a single base away is much larger than it. The library was prepared using PCR. Sequencing was carried out with an Illumina HiSeq 2500. Molecular barcoding was employed in the preparation of TCR libraries, with unique molecular identifiers being used to normalize TCRbeta repertoire quantification. TCRdb itself trimmed the public reads at Q25 with fastp, ran MiXCR and retained productive beta chains. Entries that share a CDR3 protein sequence are merged under the most common genes and DNA. The sample contains over 550,000 distinct CDR3 sequences, over 9.5% of them found a single time. The ten largest clones capture about 4% of the sample. The sample comes from a study of T-cell reconstitution after alpha-beta-depleted transplantation in children (dated by TCRdb to the mid-2010s). Regarding the study in general: Using TCR repertoire profiling, the study quantitatively followed how T-cell immune reconstitution unfolded in children after TCRalphabeta/CD19-depleted allogeneic hematopoietic cell transplantation.

Material: PBMCs from the stem cell graft donor, obtained from the stem cell graft. This receptor was obtained from a human donor who donated a stem cell graft to a child with acute myeloid leukemia.

The DNA sequence is as follows: TGTGCCAGCAGTTACCAACTAGCGGGAGTTGAGCAGTTCTTC. Its amino acids are CASSYQLAGVEQFF. In this chain, TRBV6-5 is recombined with TRBJ2-1, with TRBD2 identical over 11 junction bases. The germline V gene provides CDR1 MNHEY and CDR2 SVGAGI. Ends trimmed: V by 2 bases, J by 9 bases; bases unmatched to a gene: 3. Counted from cysteine to phenylalanine, this CDR3 has 14 amino acids. Solely the CDR3 DNA is kept, with 42 bases framed from the first base.